This TCR beta chain was obtained from a study of blood T cell repertoires in COVID-19. Looking at the study overall: The origin of the acute and convalescent COVID-19 samples was the United States, Italy and Spain.

The CDR3 loop spans 13 amino acids. The V end lost 11 bases, the J end lost 4 bases, and 15 bases lay between the germline ends. CDR1 is MNHNY and CDR2 is SVGAGI in the germline V gene (reference sequence). Authors' processing steps: Reference gene primer amplification in the assay estimated nucleated cell counts. The protocol was immunoSEQ multiplex PCR, while the TCRdb copy is restricted to in-frame clones and leaves out a portion. The V and J calls and clone size come from that table; D and trimming were worked out from the DNA. The sample comprises around 250,000 clones, around 83% of which are singletons, and about 1.5% rests with the top ten.

This sequence joins TRBV6-6 and TRBJ1-5; D unresolved. The source is a woman between 40 and 55 years old who had recovered from COVID-19. The sequenced sample consisted of peripheral blood. CDR3 in amino acids: CAGRERINQPQHF. CDR3 coding DNA: TGTGCCGGCCGGGAGCGCATAAATCAGCCCCAGCATTTT.